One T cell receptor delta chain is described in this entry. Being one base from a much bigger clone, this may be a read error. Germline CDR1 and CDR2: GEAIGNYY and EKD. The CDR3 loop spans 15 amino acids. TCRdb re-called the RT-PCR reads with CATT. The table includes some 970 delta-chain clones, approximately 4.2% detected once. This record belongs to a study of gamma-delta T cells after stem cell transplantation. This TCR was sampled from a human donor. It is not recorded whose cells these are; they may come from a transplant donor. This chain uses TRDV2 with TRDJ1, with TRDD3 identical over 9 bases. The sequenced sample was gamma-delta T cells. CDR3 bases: TGTGCCTGTGGCACCTTGGGGGATAAGAAGAGTAAATTCATCTTT. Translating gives CACGTLGDKKSKFIF.